This TCR beta chain was recorded in a study of blood T cell repertoires in COVID-19. Study information: The United States, Italy and Spain provided the acute and convalescent COVID-19 samples. T cells, B-cell-depleted T cells, or PBMCs provided the cDNA or gDNA that served as material.

From germline, CDR1 is MNHEY and CDR2 SVGAGI. The CDR3 runs to 12 residues. V dropped 6 bases and J dropped 10 bases, with 10 bases sitting between them. In the original analysis: Amplification of reference gene primers was used by the study to estimate nucleated cell counts. Here immunoSEQ multiplex PCR was the method, and the copy in TCRdb shows in-frame clones only, minus some. V, J and clone size derive from that table, while D and trimming were established from the DNA sequence. This table holds 150,000 to 200,000 clones, about 86% found once. J is TRBJ1-6 and V is TRBV6-5; D is unresolved. The receptor comes from a woman aged 80 or older in a cohort sampled during active or convalescent COVID-19. The sequencing input was peripheral blood. The DNA of the CDR3 is TGTGCCAGCAGCGGAAGCGGCTCACCCCTCCACTTT. As protein: CASSGSGSPLHF.